A selection of T cell receptor beta chains follows, all from one sample in a study of tumor-infiltrating lymphocytes in localized non-small cell lung cancer. TCRdb keeps only in-frame clones here, not all; method: immunoSEQ multiplex PCR. The data hold 10,000 to 15,000 clones, with approximately 70% observed a single time. The sequenced material came from uninvolved lung tissue not adjacent to the tumor. The source of these receptors is a human donor with non-small cell lung cancer. Each CDR3 is given with its conserved first and last residue. A D gene is named only where the DNA matches it firmly. The listing skips clone size in some rows; elsewhere it reads once, few, many or a size class.

cdr3_nt,cdr3_aa,cdr3_length,v_call,clone_size,d_call,j_call
TGTGCCAGCAGTTATGGACGCAATTCACCCCTCCACTTT,CASSYGRNSPLHF,13,TRBV7-8,few,NA,TRBJ1-6
TGTGCCAGCAGTTTCCAGACAGGGGGACACTACGAGCAGTACTTC,CASSFQTGGHYEQYF,15,TRBV6-6,NA,TRBD1,TRBJ2-7
TGCGCCAGCAGCGGTGGACAGTCGGCAAACTATGGCTACACCTTC,CASSGGQSANYGYTF,15,TRBV5-1,NA,NA,TRBJ1-2
TGTGCCAGCAGGAGGGACAAAGACTACTATGGCTACACCTTC,CASRRDKDYYGYTF,14,TRBV27,NA,NA,TRBJ1-2
TGTGCCAGCAGTACGACAGGGTACGAGCAGTACTTC,CASSTTGYEQYF,12,TRBV6-6,once,TRBD1,TRBJ2-7
TGTGCCAGCAGTGAGAAGAGTAAAGGCCTAAATGAAAAACTGTTTTTT,CASSEKSKGLNEKLFF,16,TRBV2,NA,NA,TRBJ1-4
TGTGCCAGCAGCCCCGGGCGGGGGGCCCCCGGGGAGCTGTTTTTT,CASSPGRGAPGELFF,15,TRBV5-4,large,TRBD2,TRBJ2-2
TGTGCCAGCAGATTCCGGGACAGGGGGCGAGGGGAGACCCAGTACTTC,CASRFRDRGRGETQYF,16,TRBV6-6,few,TRBD1,TRBJ2-5
TGCGCCAGCAGTCCGGCGTCAGGGTGGAACACTGAAGCTTTCTTT,CASSPASGWNTEAFF,15,TRBV5-1,NA,NA,TRBJ1-1
TGTGCCAGCAGCTTAGATCGGACAGCTGGAAACACCATATATTTT,CASSLDRTAGNTIYF,15,TRBV11-2,NA,NA,TRBJ1-3
TGTGCCAGTAGTATAGGATCACTCGAAATCAATGAGCAGTTCTTC,CASSIGSLEINEQFF,15,TRBV19,NA,NA,TRBJ2-1
TGTGCCAGCAGCTTAGGTTTTGACGGAATAACAACTAATGAAAAACTGTTTTTT,CASSLGFDGITTNEKLFF,18,TRBV7-2,NA,NA,TRBJ1-4
TGTGCCAGCAGTGGACTAGCGGATTACAATGAGCAGTTCTTC,CASSGLADYNEQFF,14,TRBV2,NA,TRBD2,TRBJ2-1
TGTGCCAGCAGCTCCGGGACTAACTACGAGCAGTACTTC,CASSSGTNYEQYF,13,TRBV11-2,NA,TRBD2,TRBJ2-7
TGCGCCAGCAGCTCCAGGGAAGAAGCTTTCTTT,CASSSREEAFF,11,TRBV5-1,NA,NA,TRBJ1-1
TGTGCCATCAGTGTCAGGGCTGTTCGGGCCAACGTCCTGACTTTC,CAISVRAVRANVLTF,15,TRBV10-3,NA,NA,TRBJ2-6
TGTGCCAGCAGCCAACCTCTAGCGGGGGGATCCTACGAGCAGTACTTC,CASSQPLAGGSYEQYF,16,TRBV4-2,NA,TRBD2,TRBJ2-7
TGTGCCAGCAGCCCGGGACAGGGTGGAACTAATGAAAAACTGTTTTTT,CASSPGQGGTNEKLFF,16,TRBV25-1,NA,TRBD1,TRBJ1-4
TGTGCCAGCAGCCTGAAACCGGGACGACTCCGGATTAACTATGGCTACACCTTC,CASSLKPGRLRINYGYTF,18,TRBV11-2,NA,NA,TRBJ1-2
TGTGCCAGCTCACCACCAACGGGAGGTCACGAGACCCAGTACTTC,CASSPPTGGHETQYF,15,TRBV18,NA,TRBD2,TRBJ2-5
TGTGCCAGCAGTTACAGGGAGACCCAGTACTTC,CASSYRETQYF,11,TRBV6-5,few,NA,TRBJ2-5
TGTGCCAGCAGCATCGAGGGGACTCAGCCCCAGCATTTT,CASSIEGTQPQHF,13,TRBV28,NA,NA,TRBJ1-5
TGTGCCAGCAGGGATATCGCGCTCTACGAGCAGTACTTC,CASRDIALYEQYF,13,TRBV5-4,few,NA,TRBJ2-7
TGTGCCATCAGGCCCCCTAGCGGGGGCACCGGGGAGCTGTTTTTT,CAIRPPSGGTGELFF,15,TRBV10-3,NA,TRBD2,TRBJ2-2
TGTGCCAGCGTCTCGCCCCAGGGGGCAAGGTTTTGGGCTTTCTTT,CASVSPQGARFWAFF,15,TRBV2,NA,TRBD1,TRBJ1-1
TGTGCCAGTAGTATTTTGGGGACAGGGGGCTGGTATGAGCAGTTCTTC,CASSILGTGGWYEQFF,16,TRBV19,once,TRBD1,TRBJ2-1
TGTGCCAGTAGTAGATCCACGACTACCGGGGAGCTGTTTTTT,CASSRSTTTGELFF,14,TRBV19,NA,NA,TRBJ2-2
TGTGCCAGTAGTGGTCGTCATAATTCACCCCTCCACTTT,CASSGRHNSPLHF,13,TRBV19,NA,NA,TRBJ1-6
TGCGCCAGCAGTCCCTATTATCGACAGGGGGCTACAATCTCTGGGGCCAACGTCCTGACTTTC,CASSPYYRQGATISGANVLTF,21,TRBV23-1,NA,TRBD1,TRBJ2-6
TGTGCCAGCAGCATAACCCGGGGGGGCTTATCTAGGAACGAGCAGTACTTC,CASSITRGGLSRNEQYF,17,TRBV7-2,NA,TRBD2,TRBJ2-7
TGTGCCATCAGTGAGTCCTCAATGGAGACCCAGTACTTC,CAISESSMETQYF,13,TRBV10-3,NA,NA,TRBJ2-5
TGCGCCAGCAGCCAAGATGAAGATCAGCCCCAGCATTTT,CASSQDEDQPQHF,13,TRBV4-3,NA,NA,TRBJ1-5
TGTGCCAGCAGTTTTGATGGGGCTTACGGCTACACCTTC,CASSFDGAYGYTF,13,TRBV27,NA,NA,TRBJ1-2
TGTGCCTGGAGCCAAGCGGCGATTGAAGCTTTCTTT,CAWSQAAIEAFF,12,TRBV30,NA,NA,TRBJ1-1
TGTGCCAGCAGCTCCGGGACAGGGGGACAGCCCCAGCATTTT,CASSSGTGGQPQHF,14,TRBV11-2,NA,TRBD1,TRBJ1-5
TGTGCCAGCAGCCATCACCCCACCGGGGAGCTGTTTTTT,CASSHHPTGELFF,13,TRBV14,NA,NA,TRBJ2-2
TGTGCCAGCAGCTTAGTGGGAGGCCTCTCCTACGAGCAGTACTTC,CASSLVGGLSYEQYF,15,TRBV7-2,NA,NA,TRBJ2-7
TGTGCCAGCCAGGGATCCTACGAGCAGTACTTC,CASQGSYEQYF,11,TRBV6-1,NA,NA,TRBJ2-7
TGTGCCAGTATCCGGGACAAGGGGTACAATCAGCCCCAGCATTTT,CASIRDKGYNQPQHF,15,TRBV19,NA,NA,TRBJ1-5
TGTGCCAGCAGCCGGGGGGGCAGCGGGAGAGATGATGAGCAGTTCTTC,CASSRGGSGRDDEQFF,16,TRBV5-4,NA,TRBD2,TRBJ2-1
TGTGCCAGCAGCTTAGGGGCAGGGATAGACGATACGCAGTATTTT,CASSLGAGIDDTQYF,15,TRBV11-2,few,NA,TRBJ2-3
TGTGCCAGCAGCTTGGCCACTAGGGTAGGGGATTCACCCCTCCACTTT,CASSLATRVGDSPLHF,16,TRBV5-5,NA,NA,TRBJ1-6